The rows below give T cell receptor beta chains drawn from one sample of a study of T cells after somatic rescue of genetic block. Some clones are missing from TCRdb's copy, which holds only in-frame ones; the method was immunoSEQ multiplex PCR. The sample records 60,000 to 75,000 clones, 92% being singletons. Sequencing input: peripheral blood mononuclear cells (PBMCs). All receptors derive from a man in his forties. Both conserved end residues are part of each CDR3. The D gene is left open where the match is weak. Expanded clones get a size class; other rows say once, few or many, or leave the size out.

NA	TRBV28	14	NA	TRBJ1-2	CASRSGGGGGGYTF	TGTGCCAGCAGGTCAGGCGGGGGAGGAGGCGGCTACACCTTC
once	TRBV2	14	TRBD1	TRBJ2-7	CASTVGQGADEQYF	TGTGCCAGCACCGTAGGACAGGGGGCCGACGAGCAGTACTTC
NA	TRBV29-1	13	NA	TRBJ1-5	CSVGGGFNQPQHF	TGCAGCGTTGGTGGCGGGTTCAATCAGCCCCAGCATTTT
NA	TRBV5-1	13	NA	TRBJ2-7	CASSYQPTSEQYF	TGCGCCAGCAGCTATCAGCCCACCTCCGAGCAGTACTTC
NA	TRBV7-6	15	NA	TRBJ2-7	CASSSASDRIYEQYF	TGTGCCAGCAGCAGCGCCTCAGACAGGATATACGAGCAGTACTTC
NA	TRBV5-6	13	NA	TRBJ1-2	CASSLGSGYGYTF	TGTGCCAGCAGCTTGGGATCAGGGTATGGCTACACCTTC
NA	TRBV28	16	NA	TRBJ2-1	CASSPWGRRSYNEQFF	TGTGCCAGCAGTCCGTGGGGACGCCGCTCCTACAATGAGCAGTTCTTC
NA	TRBV7-2	12	TRBD2	TRBJ2-2	CASSWDYGELFF	TGTGCCAGCAGTTGGGACTACGGGGAGCTGTTTTTT
NA	TRBV5-1	16	NA	TRBJ1-3	CASSLGRANSGNTIYF	TGCGCCAGCAGCTTGGGGCGAGCAAACTCTGGAAACACCATATATTTT
NA	TRBV9	13	NA	TRBJ1-6	CASSVGRNSPLHF	TGTGCCAGCAGCGTAGGAAGGAATTCACCCCTCCACTTT
once	TRBV5-1	16	NA	TRBJ2-6	CASHPEAHSGANVLTF	TGCGCCAGCCACCCCGAGGCCCACTCTGGGGCCAACGTCCTGACTTTC
NA	TRBV19	13	NA	TRBJ1-4	CASSTLDVGKLFF	TGTGCCAGTAGTACCCTGGACGTCGGGAAACTGTTTTTT
NA	TRBV30	13	TRBD1	TRBJ2-1	CAWSRQGLNEQFF	TGTGCCTGGAGCCGACAGGGGTTGAATGAGCAGTTCTTC
NA	TRBV30	15	NA	TRBJ1-2	CAWAPGGRESGGYTF	TGTGCCTGGGCACCGGGGGGGCGAGAAAGTGGTGGCTACACCTTC
NA	TRBV9	14	TRBD2	TRBJ2-7	CASSDGTSGSEQYF	TGTGCCAGCAGCGACGGGACTAGCGGGAGCGAGCAGTACTTC
NA	TRBV7-8	16	TRBD1	TRBJ2-2	CASSFTQGANTGELFF	TGTGCCAGCAGCTTCACCCAGGGGGCTAACACCGGGGAGCTGTTTTTT
NA	TRBV7-9	13	NA	TRBJ2-7	CASRFQGSYEQYF	TGTGCCAGCAGATTTCAGGGTTCCTACGAGCAGTACTTC
NA	TRBV6-1	14	TRBD1	TRBJ1-1	CASSEDRGNTEAFF	TGTGCCAGCAGTGAAGACAGGGGGAACACTGAAGCTTTCTTT
NA	TRBV7-8	15	NA	TRBJ1-4	CASSLGYAGNEKLFF	TGTGCCAGCAGCTTAGGGTATGCCGGTAATGAAAAACTGTTTTTT
NA	TRBV7-2	13	NA	TRBJ2-5	CASSLGRYRTQYF	TGTGCCAGCAGCTTGGGCCGGTATCGGACCCAGTACTTC
NA	TRBV28	14	NA	TRBJ2-6	CASISPSGANVLTF	TGTGCCAGCATTAGCCCCTCTGGGGCCAACGTCCTGACTTTC
NA	TRBV5-6	17	TRBD1	TRBJ1-5	CASSRGSGTGRLQPQHF	TGTGCCAGCAGTCGGGGGTCCGGGACAGGGCGTCTGCAGCCCCAGCATTTT
NA	TRBV2	15	NA	TRBJ2-7	CASSVGGVRWYEQYF	TGTGCCAGCAGTGTAGGAGGGGTGAGATGGTACGAGCAGTACTTC
once	TRBV30	14	TRBD1	TRBJ1-1	CAWTWTGPNTEAFF	TGTGCCTGGACGTGGACAGGCCCAAACACTGAAGCTTTCTTT
NA	TRBV18	13	NA	TRBJ1-2	CASSPQGSNGYTF	TGTGCCAGCTCACCACAGGGGTCAAATGGCTACACCTTC
NA	TRBV2	15	TRBD2	TRBJ2-1	CASSPLAGGGDEQFF	TGTGCCAGCAGTCCTTTAGCGGGAGGAGGGGATGAGCAGTTCTTC
NA	TRBV9	15	NA	TRBJ2-5	CASSVSSSQQETQYF	TGTGCCAGCAGCGTCTCTAGCAGCCAACAAGAGACCCAGTACTTC
once	TRBV5-4	14	TRBD1	TRBJ1-1	CASSERTGNTEAFF	TGTGCCAGCAGCGAACGGACAGGGAACACTGAAGCTTTCTTT
NA	TRBV9	16	NA	TRBJ1-2	CASSVGTRGQDDGYTF	TGTGCCAGCAGCGTAGGGACTCGAGGGCAGGACGATGGCTACACCTTC
once	TRBV7-6	14	TRBD1	TRBJ2-2	CASSSGQRSGELFF	TGTGCCAGCAGTTCGGGACAGCGTAGTGGGGAGCTGTTTTTT
once	TRBV6-1	15	TRBD2	TRBJ2-1	CASSEEWTSYNEQFF	TGTGCCAGCAGTGAAGAATGGACTAGCTACAATGAGCAGTTCTTC
NA	TRBV5-8	12	NA	TRBJ2-2	CASSPYTGELFF	TGTGCCAGCAGCCCATACACCGGGGAGCTGTTTTTT
NA	TRBV6-5	16	NA	TRBJ2-3	CASSYRGDRLVDTQYF	TGTGCCAGCAGTTATCGCGGCGACAGGCTAGTCGATACGCAGTATTTT
once	TRBV4-1	13	NA	TRBJ1-6	CASSQDWGSPLHF	TGCGCCAGCAGCCAAGATTGGGGATCACCCCTCCACTTT
NA	TRBV5-6	14	TRBD1	TRBJ1-1	CASSGRDRGTEAFF	TGTGCCAGCAGCGGCCGGGACAGGGGCACTGAAGCTTTCTTT
NA	TRBV7-7	15	NA	TRBJ2-2	CASSLSQTNTGELFF	TGTGCTAGCAGCTTAAGCCAGACGAACACCGGGGAGCTGTTTTTT
NA	TRBV7-9	17	NA	TRBJ2-2	CASRSGRGEGSTGELFF	TGTGCCAGCAGATCTGGGAGAGGAGAGGGGAGTACCGGGGAGCTGTTTTTT
NA	TRBV19	14	NA	TRBJ2-1	CASSPTGTYNEQFF	TGTGCCAGTAGTCCCACCGGGACTTACAATGAGCAGTTCTTC
NA	TRBV18	15	NA	TRBJ2-7	CASSQTGSTGYEQYF	TGTGCCAGCTCTCAAACAGGATCGACAGGCTACGAGCAGTACTTC
NA	TRBV10-3	13	NA	TRBJ1-2	CAITAGTSSGYTF	TGTGCCATCACCGCAGGGACTTCTAGTGGCTACACCTTC
NA	TRBV27	16	NA	TRBJ1-5	CASSERRQRGDQPQHF	TGTGCCAGCAGCGAGCGCAGGCAAAGGGGCGACCAGCCCCAGCATTTT
NA	TRBV4-2	15	NA	TRBJ1-1	CASSLLVLGDTEAFF	TGTGCCAGCAGCCTCCTCGTGTTAGGGGACACTGAAGCTTTCTTT
NA	TRBV7-8	13	NA	TRBJ2-3	CASSLDPKRTQYF	TGTGCCAGCAGCTTAGACCCAAAAAGGACGCAGTATTTT
NA	TRBV9	14	NA	TRBJ2-3	CASSVGEVGGTQYF	TGTGCCAGCAGCGTAGGTGAGGTGGGTGGGACGCAGTATTTT
NA	TRBV11-2	18	TRBD2	TRBJ2-3	CASSLITSGRGGTDTQYF	TGTGCCAGCAGCTTAATTACTAGCGGGAGAGGGGGCACAGATACGCAGTATTTT
once	TRBV6-5	15	TRBD1	TRBJ2-3	CASSYSGTGIDTQYF	TGTGCCAGCAGTTACTCGGGGACAGGTATAGATACGCAGTATTTT
once	TRBV28	13	NA	TRBJ1-5	CASSYEVGQPQHF	TGTGCCAGCAGCTACGAGGTTGGTCAGCCCCAGCATTTT
NA	TRBV5-8	14	NA	TRBJ2-1	CASSGRGGGNEQFF	TGTGCCAGCAGCGGGAGGGGGGGTGGCAATGAGCAGTTCTTC
NA	TRBV25-1	17	TRBD2	TRBJ2-2	CASSERGLVWNTGELFF	TGTGCCAGCAGTGAAAGGGGACTAGTTTGGAACACCGGGGAGCTGTTTTTT
NA	TRBV19	16	TRBD2	TRBJ2-4	CASSIGGLANKNIQYF	TGTGCCAGTAGTATTGGAGGACTAGCCAACAAAAACATTCAGTACTTC